A selection of T cell receptor beta chains follows, all from one sample in a study of identical twins. TCRdb fed the 5' RACE reads into MiXCR, producing one record per CDR3 protein. The sample lists hundreds of thousands of distinct CDR3 sequences, roughly an eighth occurring once. The sample was also linked to a second study, of yellow fever vaccine responses in identical twins.

Sequencing was done on a sample of PBMCs. The source of these receptors is a woman under 30 in good health. The CDR3 runs from the conserved cysteine through the conserved F or W. D genes are given only for firm matches. Rows give clone size only sometimes, using once, few, many, or a class for an expanded clone.

cdr3_length | clone_size | d_call | j_call | v_call | cdr3_nt | cdr3_aa
14 | - | - | TRBJ1-1 | TRBV6-5 | TGTGCCAGCAGTTACCATACAGGGAACACTGAAGCTTTCTTT | CASSYHTGNTEAFF
18 | many | TRBD2 | TRBJ2-1 | TRBV6-5 | TGTGCCAGCAGAAACCCGGGACTAGCGGGGAATGCCAACAATGAGCAGTTCTTC | CASRNPGLAGNANNEQFF
14 | many | - | TRBJ1-1 | TRBV3-1 | TGTGCCAGCAGCCGTCTCGGTGAGAACACTGAAGCTTTCTTT | CASSRLGENTEAFF
13 | - | - | TRBJ2-7 | TRBV3-1 | TGTGCCAGCAGCAGGACGTCGCACTACGAGCAGTACTTC | CASSRTSHYEQYF
12 | - | - | TRBJ2-5 | TRBV29-1 | TGCAGCGTAAGGACAAACCAAGAGACCCAGTACTTC | CSVRTNQETQYF
13 | few | - | TRBJ1-2 | TRBV20-1 | TGCAGTGCCCAGAGGAGCGGGAACGATGGCTACACCTTC | CSAQRSGNDGYTF
15 | - | TRBD1 | TRBJ1-2 | TRBV6-5 | TGTGCCAGCAGTTACTCGGACAGGGCTAACTATGGCTACACCTTC | CASSYSDRANYGYTF
12 | - | - | TRBJ1-1 | TRBV12-3/TRBV12-4 | TGTGCCAGCAGGAGCTCTGGGGATGAAGCTTTCTTT | CASRSSGDEAFF
14 | - | TRBD2 | TRBJ2-2 | TRBV12-3/TRBV12-4 | TGTGCCAGCAGACTAGCGGGAGGACTAGGGGAGCTGTTTTTT | CASRLAGGLGELFF
15 | - | - | TRBJ2-1 | TRBV7-7 | TGTGCCAGCAGCTTAGGGGGTCGGGGGGCCAATGAGCAGTTCTTC | CASSLGGRGANEQFF
14 | - | - | TRBJ1-1 | TRBV12-3/TRBV12-4 | TGTGCAGCTAGGTTCGGGACACCGAACACTGAAGCTTTCTTT | CAARFGTPNTEAFF
16 | - | TRBD1 | TRBJ1-6 | TRBV5-1 | TGCGCCAGCAGCACCACGTCACAGGGGAGCAATTCACCCCTCCACTTT | CASSTTSQGSNSPLHF
13 | few | - | TRBJ2-7 | TRBV2 | TGTGCCAGCAGTGGTGGGGCTAGCTACGAGCAGTACTTC | CASSGGASYEQYF
13 | few | TRBD2 | TRBJ2-1 | TRBV20-1 | TGCAGTGCTAGGTCGCGGGGGGGCAATGAGCAGTTCTTC | CSARSRGGNEQFF
21 | few | TRBD2 | TRBJ2-4 | TRBV5-1 | TGCGCCAGCAGCTTGTACCCCCCTGGGCTAGCGGGAGATACTGCCAAAAACATTCAGTACTTC | CASSLYPPGLAGDTAKNIQYF
14 | - | - | TRBJ1-5 | TRBV27 | TGTGCCAGCAGTAGCAGGGGAGGGAGTCAGCCCCAGCATTTT | CASSSRGGSQPQHF
17 | - | - | TRBJ2-5 | TRBV6-5 | TGTGCCAGCAGTTCCAAGAACTACCCCCAGGCTCGGGAGACCCAGTACTTC | CASSSKNYPQARETQYF